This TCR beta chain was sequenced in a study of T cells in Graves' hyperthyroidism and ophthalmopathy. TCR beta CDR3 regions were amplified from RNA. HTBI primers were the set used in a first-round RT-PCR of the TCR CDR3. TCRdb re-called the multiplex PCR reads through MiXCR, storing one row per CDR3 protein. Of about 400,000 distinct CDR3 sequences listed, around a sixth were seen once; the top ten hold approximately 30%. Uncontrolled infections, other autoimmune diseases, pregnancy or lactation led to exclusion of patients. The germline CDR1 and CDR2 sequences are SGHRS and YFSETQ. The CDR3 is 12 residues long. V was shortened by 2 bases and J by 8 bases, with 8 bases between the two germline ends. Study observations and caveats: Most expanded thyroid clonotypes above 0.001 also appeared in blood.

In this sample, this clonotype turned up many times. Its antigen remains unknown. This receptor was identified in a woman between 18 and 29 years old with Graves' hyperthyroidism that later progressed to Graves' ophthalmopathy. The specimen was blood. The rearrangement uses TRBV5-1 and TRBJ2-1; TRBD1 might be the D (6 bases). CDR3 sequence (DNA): TGCGCCAGCAGCTTTGACAGGCATGAGCAGTTCTTC. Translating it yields CASSFDRHEQFF.